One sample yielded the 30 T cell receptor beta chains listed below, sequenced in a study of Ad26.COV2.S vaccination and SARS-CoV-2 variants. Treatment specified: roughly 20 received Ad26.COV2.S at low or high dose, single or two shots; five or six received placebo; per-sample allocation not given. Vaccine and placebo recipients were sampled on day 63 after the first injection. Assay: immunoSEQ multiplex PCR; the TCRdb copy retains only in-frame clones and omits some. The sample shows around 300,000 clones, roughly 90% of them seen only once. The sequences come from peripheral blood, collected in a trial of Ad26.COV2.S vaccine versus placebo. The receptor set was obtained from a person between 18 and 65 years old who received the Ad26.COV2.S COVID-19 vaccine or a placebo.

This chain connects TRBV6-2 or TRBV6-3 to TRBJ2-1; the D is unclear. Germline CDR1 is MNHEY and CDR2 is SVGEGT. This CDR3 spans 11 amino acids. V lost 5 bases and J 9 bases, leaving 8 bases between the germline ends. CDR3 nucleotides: TGTGCCAGCAGTGCACTCACTGAGCAGTTCTTC. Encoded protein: CASSALTEQFF.

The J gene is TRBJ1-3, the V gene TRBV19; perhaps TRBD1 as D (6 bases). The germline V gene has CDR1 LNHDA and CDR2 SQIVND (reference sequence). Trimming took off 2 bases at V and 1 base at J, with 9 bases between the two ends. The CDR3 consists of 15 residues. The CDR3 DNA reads TGTGCCAGTAGTATAAACAGGGCGTCTGGAAACACCATATATTTT. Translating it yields CASSINRASGNTIYF.

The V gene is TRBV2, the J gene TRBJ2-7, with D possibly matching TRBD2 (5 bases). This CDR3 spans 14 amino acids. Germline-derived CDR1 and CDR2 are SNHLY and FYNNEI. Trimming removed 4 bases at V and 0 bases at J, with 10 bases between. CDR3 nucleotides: TGTGCCAGCAGTGCACAGCGGAGCTCCTACGAGCAGTACTTC. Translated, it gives CASSAQRSSYEQYF. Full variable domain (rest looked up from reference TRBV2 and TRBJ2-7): EPEVTQTPSHQVTQMGQEVILRCVPISNHLYFYWYRQILGQKVEFLVSFYNNEISEKSEIFDDQFSVERPDGSNFTLKIRSTKLEDSAMYFCASSAQRSSYEQYFGPGTRLTVT.

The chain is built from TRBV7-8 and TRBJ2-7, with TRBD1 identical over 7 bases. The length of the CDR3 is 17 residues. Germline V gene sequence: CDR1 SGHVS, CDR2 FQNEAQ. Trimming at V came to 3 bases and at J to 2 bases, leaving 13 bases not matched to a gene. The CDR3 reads CASSFFGRRTGPYEQYF. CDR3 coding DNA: TGTGCCAGCAGCTTTTTTGGTAGGCGGACAGGACCCTACGAGCAGTACTTC.

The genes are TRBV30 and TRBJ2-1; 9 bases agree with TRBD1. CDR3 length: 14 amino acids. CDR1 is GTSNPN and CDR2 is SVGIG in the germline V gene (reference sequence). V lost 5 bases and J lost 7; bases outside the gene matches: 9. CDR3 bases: TGTGCCTGGGAATCCGGGACAGGGTTGAATGAGCAGTTCTTC. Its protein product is CAWESGTGLNEQFF.

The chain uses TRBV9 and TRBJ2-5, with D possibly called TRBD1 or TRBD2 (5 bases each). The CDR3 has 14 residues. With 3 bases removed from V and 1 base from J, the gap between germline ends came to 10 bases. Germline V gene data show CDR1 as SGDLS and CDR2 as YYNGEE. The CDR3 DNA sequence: TGTGCCAGCAGCGGGCCGGGGACCCAAGAGACCCAGTACTTC. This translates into CASSGPGTQETQYF.

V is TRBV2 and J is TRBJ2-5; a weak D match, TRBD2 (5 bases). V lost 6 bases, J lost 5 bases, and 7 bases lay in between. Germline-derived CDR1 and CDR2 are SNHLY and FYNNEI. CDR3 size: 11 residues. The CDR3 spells CASRTGETQYF. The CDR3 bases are TGTGCCAGCAGAACGGGGGAGACCCAGTACTTC.

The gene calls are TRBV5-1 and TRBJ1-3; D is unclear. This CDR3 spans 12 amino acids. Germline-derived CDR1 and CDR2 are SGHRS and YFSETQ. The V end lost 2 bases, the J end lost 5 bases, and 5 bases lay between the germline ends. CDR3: CASSFDRNTIYF. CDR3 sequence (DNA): TGCGCCAGCAGCTTTGATCGAAACACCATATATTTT. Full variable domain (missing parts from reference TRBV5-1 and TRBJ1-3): KAGVTQTPRYLIKTRGQQVTLSCSPISGHRSVSWYQQTPGQGLQFLFEYFSETQRNKGNFPGRFSGRQFSNSRSEMNVSTLELGDSALYLCASSFDRNTIYFGEGSWLTVV.

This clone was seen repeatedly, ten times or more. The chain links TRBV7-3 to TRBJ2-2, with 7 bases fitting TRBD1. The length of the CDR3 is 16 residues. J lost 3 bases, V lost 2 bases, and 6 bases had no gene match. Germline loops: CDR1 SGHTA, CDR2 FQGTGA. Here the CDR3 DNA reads TGTGCCAGCAGCTTACCCCCGGGACAGCACACCGGGGAGCTGTTTTTT. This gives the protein CASSLPPGQHTGELFF. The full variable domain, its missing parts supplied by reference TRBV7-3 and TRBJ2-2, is GAGVSQTPSNKVTEKGKYVELRCDPISGHTALYWYRQSLGQGPEFLIYFQGTGAADDSGLPNDRFFAVRPEGSVSTLKIQRTERGDSAVYLCASSLPPGQHTGELFFGEGSRLTVL.

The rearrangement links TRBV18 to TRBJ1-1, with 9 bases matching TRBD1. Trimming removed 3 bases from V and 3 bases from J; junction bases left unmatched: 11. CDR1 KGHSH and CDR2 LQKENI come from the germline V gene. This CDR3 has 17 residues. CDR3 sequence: CASSPSTGGRRDTEAFF. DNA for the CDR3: TGTGCCAGCTCACCCTCGACAGGGGGAAGAAGGGACACTGAAGCTTTCTTT.

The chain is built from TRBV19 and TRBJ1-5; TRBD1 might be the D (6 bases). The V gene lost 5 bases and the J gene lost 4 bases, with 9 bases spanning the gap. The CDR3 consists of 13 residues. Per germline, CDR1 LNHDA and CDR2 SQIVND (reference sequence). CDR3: CASSVQGNQPQHF. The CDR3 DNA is TGTGCCAGTAGTGTACAGGGTAATCAGCCCCAGCATTTT.

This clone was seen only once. The CDR3, as DNA: TGCGCCAGCAGCTACAGGGTCCCGGACACCGGGGAGCTGTTTTTT. Protein sequence: CASSYRVPDTGELFF. The V and J genes are TRBV5-1 and TRBJ2-2, with D tentatively TRBD1 (6 bases). The CDR3 loop spans 15 amino acids. V was shortened by 3 bases and J by 3 bases, with 12 bases between the two germline ends. CDR1 and CDR2 from the germline V gene are SGHRS and YFSETQ.

CDR3 sequence (DNA): TGTGCCAGCAGTGAAAAGGCAGCTAGCAATCAGCCCCAGCATTTT. Encoded protein: CASSEKAASNQPQHF. This chain links TRBV6-1 with TRBJ1-5; D is uncertain. Trimming removed 2 bases at V and 0 bases at J, with 8 bases between. This CDR3 has 15 residues. Germline V gene data show CDR1 as MNHNS and CDR2 as SASEGT.

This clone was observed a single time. In DNA, the CDR3 is TGTGCCAGCAGCTTAGTGACCCTGGGCACTGGGGCCAACGTCCTGACTTTC. It is translated as CASSLVTLGTGANVLTF. V and J are TRBV7-2 and TRBJ2-6; D unresolved. The CDR3 totals 17 residues. Germline lookup yields CDR1 SGHTA and CDR2 FQGNSA. The V and J ends lost 1 base and 2 bases respectively, with 12 bases between them.

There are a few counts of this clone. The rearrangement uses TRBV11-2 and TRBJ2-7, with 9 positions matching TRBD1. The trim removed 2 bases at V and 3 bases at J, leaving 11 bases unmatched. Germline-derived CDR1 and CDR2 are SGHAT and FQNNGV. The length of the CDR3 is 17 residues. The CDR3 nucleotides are TGTGCCAGCAGCTTAAAGGGGAACAGGGGGCTTGGCTACGAGCAGTACTTC. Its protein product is CASSLKGNRGLGYEQYF.

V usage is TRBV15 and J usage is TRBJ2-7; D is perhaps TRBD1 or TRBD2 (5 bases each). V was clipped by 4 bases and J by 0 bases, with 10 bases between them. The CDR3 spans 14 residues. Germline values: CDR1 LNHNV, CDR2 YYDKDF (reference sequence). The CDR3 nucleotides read TGTGCCACCAGCACGGGGACGGGCTCCTACGAGCAGTACTTC. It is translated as CATSTGTGSYEQYF.

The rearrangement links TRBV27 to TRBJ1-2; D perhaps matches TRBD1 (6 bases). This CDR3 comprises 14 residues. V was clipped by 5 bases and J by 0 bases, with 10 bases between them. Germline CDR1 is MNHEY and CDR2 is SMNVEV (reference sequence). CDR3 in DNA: TGTGCCAGCAGTGTGGACAGTACTAACTATGGCTACACCTTC. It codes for CASSVDSTNYGYTF.

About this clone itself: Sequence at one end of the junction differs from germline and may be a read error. For the CDR3, the DNA is TGTGCCAGCAGTTTCATCCGCGGGGGCAACCAGCCCCAGCATTTT. Translation: CASSFIRGGNQPQHF. The gene calls are TRBV2 and TRBJ1-5, with a tentative D call TRBD1 (6 bases). Germline CDR1 is SNHLY and CDR2 is FYNNEI. The CDR3 spans 15 residues.

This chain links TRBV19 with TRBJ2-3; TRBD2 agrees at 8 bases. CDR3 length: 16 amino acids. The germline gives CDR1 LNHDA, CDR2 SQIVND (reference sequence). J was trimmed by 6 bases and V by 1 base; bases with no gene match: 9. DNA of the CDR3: TGTGCCAGTAGTATAGGGCCCAGCGGGGGTGGGGATACGCAGTATTTT. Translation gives CASSIGPSGGGDTQYF. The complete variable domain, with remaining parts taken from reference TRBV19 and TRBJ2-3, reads DGGITQSPKYLFRKEGQNVTLSCEQNLNHDAMYWYRQDPGQGLRLIYYSQIVNDFQKGDIAEGYSVSREKKESFPLTVTSAQKNPTAFYLCASSIGPSGGGDTQYFGPGTRLTVL.

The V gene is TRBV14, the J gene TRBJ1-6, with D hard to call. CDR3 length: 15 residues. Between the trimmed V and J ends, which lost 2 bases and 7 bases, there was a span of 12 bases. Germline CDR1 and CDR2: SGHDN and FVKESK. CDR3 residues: CASSQLTQANSPLHF. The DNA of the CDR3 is TGTGCCAGCAGCCAACTCACTCAGGCCAATTCACCCCTCCACTTT. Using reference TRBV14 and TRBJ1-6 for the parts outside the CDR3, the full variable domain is EAGVTQFPSHSVIEKGQTVTLRCDPISGHDNLYWYRRVMGKEIKFLLHFVKESKQDESGMPNNRFLAERTGGTYSTLKVQPAELEDSGVYFCASSQLTQANSPLHFGNGTRLTVT.

The CDR3 DNA sequence: TGTGCCAGCAGCCCCTTGAGCCGTGGCACAGATACGCAGTATTTT. As protein: CASSPLSRGTDTQYF. The chain employs TRBV7-7 and TRBJ2-3; D gene uncertain. V lost 5 bases and J lost 1, with 13 bases in between. This CDR3 comprises 15 residues. Germline lookup yields CDR1 SSHAT and CDR2 FNYEAQ (reference sequence).

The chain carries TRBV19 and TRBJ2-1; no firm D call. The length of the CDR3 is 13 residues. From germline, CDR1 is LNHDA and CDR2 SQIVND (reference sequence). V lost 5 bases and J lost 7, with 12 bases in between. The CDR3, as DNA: TGTGCCAGTAGTTTAGGGATGTGGAATGAGCAGTTCTTC. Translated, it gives CASSLGMWNEQFF.

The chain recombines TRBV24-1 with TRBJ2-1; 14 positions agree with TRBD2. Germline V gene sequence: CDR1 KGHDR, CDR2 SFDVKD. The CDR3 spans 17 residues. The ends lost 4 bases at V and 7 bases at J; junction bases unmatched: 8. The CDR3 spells CATSDRLAGGVGNEQFF. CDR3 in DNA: TGTGCCACCAGTGACAGACTAGCGGGAGGGGTAGGGAATGAGCAGTTCTTC.

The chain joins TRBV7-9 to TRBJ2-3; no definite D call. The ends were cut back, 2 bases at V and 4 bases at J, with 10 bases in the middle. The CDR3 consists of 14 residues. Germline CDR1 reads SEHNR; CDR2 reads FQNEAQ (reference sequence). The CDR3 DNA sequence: TGTGCCAGCAGCTTATCATACGGGTCAGATACGCAGTATTTT. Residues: CASSLSYGSDTQYF.

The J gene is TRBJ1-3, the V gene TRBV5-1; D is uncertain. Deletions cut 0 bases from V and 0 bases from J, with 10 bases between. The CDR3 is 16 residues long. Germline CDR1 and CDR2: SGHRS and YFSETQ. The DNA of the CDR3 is TGCGCCAGCAGCTTGGCTGGCGAGAGCTCTGGAAACACCATATATTTT. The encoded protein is CASSLAGESSGNTIYF. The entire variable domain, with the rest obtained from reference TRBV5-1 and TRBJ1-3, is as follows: KAGVTQTPRYLIKTRGQQVTLSCSPISGHRSVSWYQQTPGQGLQFLFEYFSETQRNKGNFPGRFSGRQFSNSRSEMNVSTLELGDSALYLCASSLAGESSGNTIYFGEGSWLTVV.

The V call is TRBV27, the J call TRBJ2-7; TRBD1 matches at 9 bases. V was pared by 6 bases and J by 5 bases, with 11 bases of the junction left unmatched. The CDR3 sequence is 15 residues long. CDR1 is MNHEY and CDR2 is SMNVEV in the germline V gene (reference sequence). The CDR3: CASRPEGQGIHEQYF. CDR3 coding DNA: TGTGCCAGCAGGCCCGAGGGACAGGGAATCCACGAGCAGTACTTC.

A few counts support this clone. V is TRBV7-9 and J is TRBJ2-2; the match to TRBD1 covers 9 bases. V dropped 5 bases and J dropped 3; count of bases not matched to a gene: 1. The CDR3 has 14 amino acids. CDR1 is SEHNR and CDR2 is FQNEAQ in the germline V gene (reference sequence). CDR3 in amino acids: CASSRDRDTGELFF. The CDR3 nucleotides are TGTGCCAGCAGCCGGGACAGGGACACCGGGGAGCTGTTTTTT.

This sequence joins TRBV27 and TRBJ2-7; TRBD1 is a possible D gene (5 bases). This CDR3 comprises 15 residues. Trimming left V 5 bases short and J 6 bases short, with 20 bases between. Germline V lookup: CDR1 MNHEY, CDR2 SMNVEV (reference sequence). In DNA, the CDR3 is TGTGCCAGCAGTCCCGGACAATCGCTACTATGCGAGCAGTACTTC. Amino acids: CASSPGQSLLCEQYF.

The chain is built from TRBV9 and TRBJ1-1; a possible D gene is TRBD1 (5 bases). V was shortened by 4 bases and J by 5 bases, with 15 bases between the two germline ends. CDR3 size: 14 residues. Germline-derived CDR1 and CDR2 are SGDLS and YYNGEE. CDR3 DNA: TGTGCCAGCAGCCCCGCTGGGGCGAGGACTGAAGCTTTCTTT. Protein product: CASSPAGARTEAFF. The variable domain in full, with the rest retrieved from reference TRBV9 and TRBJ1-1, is DSGVTQTPKHLITATGQRVTLRCSPRSGDLSVYWYQQSLDQGLQFLIQYYNGEERAKGNILERFSAQQFPDLHSELNLSSLELGDSALYFCASSPAGARTEAFFGQGTRLTVV.

This CDR3 reads CASGLAGGHEQYF. CDR3 coding DNA: TGTGCCAGCGGACTAGCGGGGGGCCACGAGCAGTACTTC. This sequence joins TRBV6-5 and TRBJ2-7; 14 bases are shared with TRBD2. The V and J ends lost 8 bases and 5 bases, in that order; junction bases with no gene match: 2. CDR1 and CDR2 (germline): MNHEY, SVGAGI. This CDR3 is built from 13 residues.